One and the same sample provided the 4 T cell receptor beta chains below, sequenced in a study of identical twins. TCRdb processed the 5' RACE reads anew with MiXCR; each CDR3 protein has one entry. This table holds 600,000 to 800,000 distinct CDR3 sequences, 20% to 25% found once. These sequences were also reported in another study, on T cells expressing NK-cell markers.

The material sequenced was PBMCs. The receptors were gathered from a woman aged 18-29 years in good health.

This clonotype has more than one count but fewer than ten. The DNA for the CDR3 is TGCAGTGCTACCTCAGGACAGGGCCACAATGAGCAGTTCTTC. This gives the protein CSATSGQGHNEQFF. The chain combines TRBV20-1 with TRBJ2-1; 8 nucleotides line up with TRBD1. The CDR3 loop spans 14 amino acids. Germline V CDR1 and CDR2: DFQATT, SNEGSKA (reference sequence). Germline trimming cut 4 bases from V and 5 bases from J; bases unmatched to any gene: 7.

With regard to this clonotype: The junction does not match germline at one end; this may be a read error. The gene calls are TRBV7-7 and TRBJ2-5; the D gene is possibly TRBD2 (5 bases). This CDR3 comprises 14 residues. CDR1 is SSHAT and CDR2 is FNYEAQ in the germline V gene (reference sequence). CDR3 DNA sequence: TGTGCTAGCAGCTTGGTTACTAGTGGGGAGACCCAGTACTTC. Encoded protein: CASSLVTSGETQYF.

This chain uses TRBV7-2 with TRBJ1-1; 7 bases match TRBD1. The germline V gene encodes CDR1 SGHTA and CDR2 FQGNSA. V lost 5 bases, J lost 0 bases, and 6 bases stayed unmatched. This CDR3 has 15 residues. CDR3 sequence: CASSQQGTMNTEAFF. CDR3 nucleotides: TGTGCCAGCAGCCAACAGGGGACAATGAACACTGAAGCTTTCTTT.

The CDR3 DNA is TGTGCCAGCAGGAAGGGCCGGAACACCGGGGAGCTGTTTTTT. Residues: CASRKGRNTGELFF. The V call is TRBV7-3, the J call TRBJ2-2; no clear D. In germline, CDR1 is SGHTA, CDR2 FQGTGA. V was cut by 6 bases and J by 1 base, with 9 bases left in between. The CDR3 sequence is 14 residues long.